Given below is one T cell receptor beta chain in context. What it binds is unknown. Use of 60 Vbeta and 13 Jbeta primers characterized the PCR. Assay used: immunoSEQ multiplex PCR; TCRdb lists only in-frame clones, some missing. There are some 65,000 clones in the sample; 62% occur only once, and 2.5% to 3% lies in the top ten. Trimming pared 0 bases from V and 4 bases from J, leaving 22 bases between. CDR3 length: 17 residues. Germline V gene sequence: CDR1 GTSNPN, CDR2 SVGIG (reference sequence). The data were taken from a study of cytomegalovirus exposure and HLA in healthy donors. General study results and limits: In an earlier analysis, about 87% or about 30%: the productive usage of most TCR beta V segments. While the bulk of TCR sequences proved rare, some public TCRs turned up in many donors. TCR beta chain V- and J-gene trimming was linked, in a later analysis, to a missense variant in DCLRE1C.

Sequencing input: PBMCs. The rearrangement uses TRBV30 and TRBJ2-7; TRBD1 is a possible D gene (6 bases). The sequence came from a man aged 25-45 years in good health and CMV-seronegative. CDR3 protein: CAWSVRTGHRVGYEQYF. CDR3 coding DNA: TGTGCCTGGAGTGTACGCACGGGACACCGAGTGGGGTACGAGCAGTACTTC.